Listed below are T cell receptor beta chains from one sample, sequenced in a study of human T cells and chemical hapten exposure. TCRdb processed the RACE reads anew with MiXCR; each CDR3 protein has one entry. The sample lists 200,000 to 300,000 distinct CDR3 sequences; over 8% were seen once. The material was whole blood, obtained in connection with sensitization to the hapten diphenylcyclopropenone (DPC). These receptors all stem from a woman aged 40 to 55 with alopecia areata. Some clones in this sample may be carry-over from other donors' samples. The conserved cysteine and the conserved F or W are not part of the CDR3 here. Clone size, where shown, is once, few, many, or a class for clones that have expanded.

>TRBJ2-7|.|TRBV7-6
ASSPFAGRNEQY
>TRBJ2-7|.|TRBV6-5
ASRRATGSYEQY
>TRBJ1-1|.|TRBV6-5
ASSYQGVASTEAF
>TRBJ2-5|few|TRBV6-5
ASSYSFAATQETQY
>TRBJ1-1|few|TRBV4-2
ASSPAGGEAF
>TRBJ2-7|.|TRBV5-1
ASSLAVGHEQY
>TRBJ2-3|few|TRBV4-1
ASSHHEPGGTDTQY
>TRBJ2-7|.|TRBV10-3
AISDGSHSYEQY
>TRBJ1-1|few|TRBV29-1
SGNRISEEAF
>TRBJ2-2|.|TRBV3-1
ASSRSGRSGAGELF
>TRBJ2-1|.|TRBV6-5
ASREGGAFNEQF
>TRBJ2-5|few|TRBV28
ASSRQGALQETQY
>TRBJ2-7|.|TRBV20-1
SASILAGQVYEQY
>TRBJ2-1|many|TRBV5-1
ASSLVSGTPDEQF
>TRBJ1-2|.|TRBV29-1
SVEGTEGYT
>TRBJ2-1|.|TRBV20-1
SARGTSGPPGF
>TRBJ2-6|few|TRBV7-6
ASSRARTSGLSGANVLT
>TRBJ1-5|few|TRBV6-5
ASRGQGNSNQPHH
>TRBJ1-5|many|TRBV4-2
ASSQGGTQPQH
>TRBJ2-3|.|TRBV20-1
SARAPGRDTQY
>TRBJ2-5|.|TRBV20-1
SARGRGLAMETQY
>TRBJ2-1|.|TRBV12-3/TRBV12-4
ASSLGLVGYNEQS
>TRBJ2-3|many|TRBV20-1
SARPRGRRDTQY
>TRBJ2-1|few|TRBV12-3/TRBV12-4
ASRQISGSNRNEQF
>TRBJ1-1|few|TRBV20-1
SVMSGLEAF